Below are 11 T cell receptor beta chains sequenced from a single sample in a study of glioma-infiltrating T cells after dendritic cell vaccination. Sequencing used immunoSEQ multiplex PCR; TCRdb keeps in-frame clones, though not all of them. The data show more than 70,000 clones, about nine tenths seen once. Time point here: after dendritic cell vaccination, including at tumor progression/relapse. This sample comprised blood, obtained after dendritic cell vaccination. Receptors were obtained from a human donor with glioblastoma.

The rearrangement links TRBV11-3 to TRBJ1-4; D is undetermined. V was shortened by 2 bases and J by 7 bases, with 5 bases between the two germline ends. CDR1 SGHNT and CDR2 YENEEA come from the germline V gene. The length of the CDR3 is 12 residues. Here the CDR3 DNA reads TGTGCCAGCAGCTTACGAGCTGAAAAACTGTTTTTT. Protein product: CASSLRAEKLFF. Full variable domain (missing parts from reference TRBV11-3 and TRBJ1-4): EAGVVQSPRYKIIEKKQPVAFWCNPISGHNTLYWYLQNLGQGPELLIRYENEEAVDDSQLPKDRFSAERLKGVDSTLKIQPAELGDSAVYLCASSLRAEKLFFGSGTQLSVL.

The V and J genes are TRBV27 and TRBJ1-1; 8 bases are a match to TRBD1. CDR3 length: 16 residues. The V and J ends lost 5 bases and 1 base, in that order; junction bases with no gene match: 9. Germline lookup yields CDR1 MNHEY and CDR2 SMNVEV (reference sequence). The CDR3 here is CASSPTPGTGNTEAFF. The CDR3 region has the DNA TGTGCCAGCAGTCCGACCCCCGGGACAGGGAACACTGAAGCTTTCTTT.

CDR3 DNA sequence: TGTGCCAGCAGCTATACGGGACTAGTATACACCGGGGAGCTGTTTTTT. The encoded protein is CASSYTGLVYTGELFF. V and J are TRBV7-2 and TRBJ2-2; TRBD2 matches 8 bases. Per the germline V gene, CDR1 is SGHTA and CDR2 is FQGNSA. The CDR3 consists of 16 residues. The ends lost 4 bases at V and 3 bases at J; junction bases unmatched: 7.

DNA for the CDR3: TGTGCCAGCTCACAGGAACAGGGGGCCTATGGCTACACCTTC. Amino acid sequence: CASSQEQGAYGYTF. The chain joins TRBV18 to TRBJ1-2; 9 positions agree with TRBD1. CDR1 is KGHSH, CDR2 LQKENI, per germline. This CDR3 contains 14 residues. Unmatched junction bases numbered 4, after V lost 4 bases and J lost 4 bases.

CDR3 sequence reads: CASKRNRAGGELFF. The DNA for the CDR3 is TGCGCCAGCAAACGAAACAGGGCTGGCGGGGAGCTGTTTTTT. V is TRBV10-1 and J is TRBJ2-2, with a possible D match to TRBD1 (6 bases). V lost 7 bases, J lost 7 bases, and 16 bases lay in between. CDR1 is WNHNN and CDR2 is SYGVQD in the germline V gene (reference sequence). The CDR3 runs 14 residues.

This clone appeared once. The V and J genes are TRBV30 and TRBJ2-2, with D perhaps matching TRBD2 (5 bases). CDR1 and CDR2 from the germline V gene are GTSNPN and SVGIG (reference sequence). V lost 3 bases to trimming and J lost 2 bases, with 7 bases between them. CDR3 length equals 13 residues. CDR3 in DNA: TGTGCCTGGAGACTAGTCAACACCGGGGAGCTGTTTTTT. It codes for CAWRLVNTGELFF.

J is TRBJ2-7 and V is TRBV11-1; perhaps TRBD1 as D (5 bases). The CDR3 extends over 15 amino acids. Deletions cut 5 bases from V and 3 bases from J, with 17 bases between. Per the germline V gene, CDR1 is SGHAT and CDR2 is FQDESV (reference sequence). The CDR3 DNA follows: TGTGCCAGCAGCCCCCAGGGCCCAATAAACTACGAGCAGTACTTC. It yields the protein CASSPQGPINYEQYF. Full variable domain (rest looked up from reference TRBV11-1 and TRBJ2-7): EAEVAQSPRYKITEKSQAVAFWCDPISGHATLYWYRQILGQGPELLVQFQDESVVDDSQLPKDRFSAERLKGVDSTLKIQPAELGDSAMYLCASSPQGPINYEQYFGPGTRLTVT.

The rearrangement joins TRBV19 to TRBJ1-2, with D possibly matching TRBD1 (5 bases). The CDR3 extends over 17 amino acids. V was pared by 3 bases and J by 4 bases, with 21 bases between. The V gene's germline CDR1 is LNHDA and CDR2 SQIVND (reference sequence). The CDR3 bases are TGTGCCAGTAGTATTTCAGGCGGGGGAACAGAAGTCTATGGCTACACCTTC. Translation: CASSISGGGTEVYGYTF.

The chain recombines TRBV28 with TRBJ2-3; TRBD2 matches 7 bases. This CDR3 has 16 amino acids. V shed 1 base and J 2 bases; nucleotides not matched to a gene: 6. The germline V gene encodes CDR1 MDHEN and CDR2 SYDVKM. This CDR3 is CASSLSYSGDTDTQYF. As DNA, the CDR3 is TGTGCCAGCAGTTTATCATACAGCGGGGACACAGATACGCAGTATTTT.

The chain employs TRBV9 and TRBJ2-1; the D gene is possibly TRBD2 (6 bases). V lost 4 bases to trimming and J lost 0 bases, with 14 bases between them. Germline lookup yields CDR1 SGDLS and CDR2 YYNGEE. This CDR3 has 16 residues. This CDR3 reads CASSPGSPSSYNEQFF. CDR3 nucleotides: TGTGCCAGCAGCCCCGGGAGCCCGAGCTCCTACAATGAGCAGTTCTTC.

DNA of the CDR3: TGTGCCAGCGGGCGGACAGGGGCCTACGAGCAGTACTTC. Its protein is CASGRTGAYEQYF. The rearrangement links TRBV27 to TRBJ2-7, with TRBD1 matching 9 bases. The ends lost 8 bases at V and 2 bases at J; junction bases unmatched: 4. Germline CDR1 reads MNHEY; CDR2 reads SMNVEV (reference sequence). CDR3 length: 13 residues.